The 6 T cell receptor beta chains given below trace back to one sample, sequenced in a study of T cells in women clearing cervical HPV infection. Repertoires were generated with immunoSEQ multiplex PCR, while TCRdb's copy carries only in-frame clones and drops some. This sample's table has 30,000 to 35,000 clones. Material for sequencing was blood buffy coat. Receptor source: a woman between 18 and 69 years old with a cervical HPV16 infection that either progressed to CIN3+ or cleared (not recorded which).

Details on this clone: The CDR3 extends 3 residues past the end of the read, so its final part is completed from the germline J gene. This sequence joins TRBV24-1 and TRBJ2-3; 9 nucleotides match TRBD2. Unmatched junction bases numbered 4, after V lost 1 base and J lost 3 bases. Germline assignment: CDR1 KGHDR and CDR2 SFDVKD. This CDR3 is 16 amino acids long. Incomplete CDR3 DNA: TGTGCCACCAGTGATTTTGGGCTAGCGGGGACAGATACG. It encodes CATSDFGLAGTDT. The full CDR3 protein is CATSDFGLAGTDTQYF.

Details on this clone: The read is 3 residues too short to cover the CDR3 end, so that end is filled in from the germline J gene. The chain recombines TRBV19 with TRBJ1-4; 7 nucleotides match TRBD1. Germline CDR1 reads LNHDA; CDR2 reads SQIVND (reference sequence). The CDR3 has 12 amino acids. CDR3 DNA (partial): TGTGCCAGTAGTGAGGGGGCCTACAAA. This sequence encodes CASSEGAYK. The CDR3 in its entirety is CASSEGAYKLFF.

With respect to this clone: The read falls 3 residues short of the CDR3 end, and the missing part is taken from the germline J gene. This chain uses TRBV5-1 with TRBJ2-5, with D unclear. There are 13 residues in the CDR3. CDR1 is SGHRS, CDR2 YFSETQ, per germline. V was pared by 0 bases and J by 1 base, with 4 bases between. The CDR3 sequence is CASSLEGQETQYF. The CDR3 bases that were read are TGCGCCAGCAGCTTGGAAGGCCAAGAGACC.

As for this clone: The read halts 3 residues ahead of the CDR3 end, with the missing end drawn from the germline J gene. The rearrangement links TRBV7-2 to TRBJ1-4; 8 bases align to TRBD1. This CDR3 comprises 13 residues. Trimming removed 4 bases from V and 8 bases from J; junction bases left unmatched: 3. CDR1 and CDR2 from the germline V gene are SGHTA and FQGNSA. The CDR3: CASSYGTGEKLFF. The CDR3 DNA, read in part, is TGTGCCAGCAGCTACGGGACAGGAGAAAAA.

With regard to this clone: The read terminates 3 residues ahead of where the CDR3 ends, so the germline J gene completes it. The rearrangement links TRBV5-6 to TRBJ1-2; no definite D call. Trimming shortened V by 3 bases and J by 2 bases, and 5 bases separated the two germline ends. Germline V gene lookup returns CDR1 SGHDT and CDR2 YYEEEE. The CDR3 has 12 residues. CDR3 bases read: TGTGCCAGCAGCTCAGTGAACTATGGC. Encoded protein: CASSSVNYG. The entire CDR3 protein reads CASSSVNYGYTF.

Concerning this clone itself: The CDR3 goes on 3 residues after the read ends, and that part is filled in from the germline J gene. The gene calls are TRBV18 and TRBJ2-3, with 7 nucleotides matching TRBD2. This CDR3 comprises 16 residues. Germline V gene lookup returns CDR1 KGHSH and CDR2 LQKENI. CDR3 residues: CASSPTAGVSNQPQYF. The part of the CDR3 DNA that was read is TGTGCCAGCTCACCAACCGCGGGGGTAAGCAATCAGCCG.